A selection of T cell receptor beta chains follows, all from one sample in a study of PD-L1 blockade in urothelial cancer. Profiled with immunoSEQ multiplex PCR; TCRdb holds only in-frame clones, not every one. The sample carries tens of thousands of clones, 70% to 90% recorded once. The specimen was PBMCs, collected around atezolizumab (anti-PD-L1) treatment. The origin of the receptors is a man aged 55 to 70 with urothelial cancer. CDR3s include the opening cysteine and the closing phenylalanine or tryptophan. The order of the fields is V gene, J gene, clone size, D gene, CDR3 DNA, CDR3 protein. The D gene is left open where the match is weak. Expanded clones are given a class, and other clones once, few, many or no size at all.

v_call: TRBV11-1; j_call: TRBJ2-5; clone_size: .; d_call: .; cdr3_nt: TGTGCCAGCAGCCCTTCCCACCAAGAGACCCAGTACTTC; cdr3_aa: CASSPSHQETQYF
v_call: TRBV7-2; j_call: TRBJ2-3; clone_size: .; d_call: TRBD2; cdr3_nt: TGTGCCAGCAGCTTAGTCGGGAGGTCTAGCACAGATACGCAGTATTTT; cdr3_aa: CASSLVGRSSTDTQYF
v_call: TRBV2; j_call: TRBJ1-5; clone_size: .; d_call: TRBD1; cdr3_nt: TGTGCCAGCAAATCGTCCGGGGGACAGTATAGTCAGCCCCAGCATTTT; cdr3_aa: CASKSSGGQYSQPQHF
v_call: TRBV7-8; j_call: TRBJ2-1; clone_size: .; d_call: TRBD2; cdr3_nt: TGTGCCAGCAGCTTAGCGGTCCCCGGGACTAGCGCCGATGAGCAGTTCTTC; cdr3_aa: CASSLAVPGTSADEQFF
v_call: TRBV7-2; j_call: TRBJ2-5; clone_size: .; d_call: TRBD2; cdr3_nt: TGTGCCAGCAGCTTAGCGCCCGGACTAGCGGTTCAAGAGACCCAGTACTTC; cdr3_aa: CASSLAPGLAVQETQYF
v_call: TRBV4-1; j_call: TRBJ2-1; clone_size: .; d_call: TRBD2; cdr3_nt: TGCGCCAGCAGCCAATGGCGCGCGGGGGGATCGTACAATGAGCAGTTCTTC; cdr3_aa: CASSQWRAGGSYNEQFF
v_call: TRBV4-2; j_call: TRBJ2-5; clone_size: .; d_call: .; cdr3_nt: TGTGCCAGCAGCCAAGGGCCACAAGCTGAGGGAGAGACCCAGTACTTC; cdr3_aa: CASSQGPQAEGETQYF
v_call: TRBV19; j_call: TRBJ2-5; clone_size: .; d_call: .; cdr3_nt: TGTGCCAGTAGTATAGCCTCAGGACAGCAAGAGACCCAGTACTTC; cdr3_aa: CASSIASGQQETQYF
v_call: TRBV28; j_call: TRBJ2-5; clone_size: .; d_call: TRBD2; cdr3_nt: TGTGCCAGCAGTACCTTTTTGAGCGGGGGCAAAGAGACCCAGTACTTC; cdr3_aa: CASSTFLSGGKETQYF
v_call: TRBV6-5; j_call: TRBJ2-7; clone_size: .; d_call: TRBD2; cdr3_nt: TGTGCCAGCAGTTACTCCGGACTAGCGGGAGACTACGAGCAGTACTTC; cdr3_aa: CASSYSGLAGDYEQYF
v_call: TRBV6-6; j_call: TRBJ1-3; clone_size: .; d_call: .; cdr3_nt: TGTGCCGGCGGATCCGTCAGGGGCTCTGGAAACACCATATATTTT; cdr3_aa: CAGGSVRGSGNTIYF
v_call: TRBV2; j_call: TRBJ2-3; clone_size: .; d_call: TRBD2; cdr3_nt: TGTGCCAGCAGTGGCCCCGGGGGGGCGTCCACAGATACGCAGTATTTT; cdr3_aa: CASSGPGGASTDTQYF
v_call: TRBV19; j_call: TRBJ1-2; clone_size: .; d_call: .; cdr3_nt: TGTGCCAGTAGTATTGTACAGGGTTCGGGGGGCTACACCTTC; cdr3_aa: CASSIVQGSGGYTF
v_call: TRBV19; j_call: TRBJ1-1; clone_size: few; d_call: .; cdr3_nt: TGTGCCAGTGGGTTGCGCACCTTCGGGAGCACTGAAGCTTTCTTT; cdr3_aa: CASGLRTFGSTEAFF
v_call: TRBV9; j_call: TRBJ2-2; clone_size: .; d_call: .; cdr3_nt: TGTGCCAGCAGCAACACCAACACCGGGGAGCTGTTTTTT; cdr3_aa: CASSNTNTGELFF
v_call: TRBV7-6; j_call: TRBJ2-2; clone_size: .; d_call: .; cdr3_nt: TGTGCCAGCAGCTTAAGCGCCACCGGCACCGGGGAGCTGTTTTTT; cdr3_aa: CASSLSATGTGELFF
v_call: TRBV11-2; j_call: TRBJ2-7; clone_size: .; d_call: TRBD1; cdr3_nt: TGTGCCAGCAGCTTGGGGGACAGAGAGTCCTACGAGCAGTACTTC; cdr3_aa: CASSLGDRESYEQYF
v_call: TRBV7-9; j_call: TRBJ1-6; clone_size: .; d_call: .; cdr3_nt: TGTGCCAGCCGTGGGGCAGCACAGAGCTCCTATAATTCACCCCTCCACTTT; cdr3_aa: CASRGAAQSSYNSPLHF
v_call: TRBV19; j_call: TRBJ2-5; clone_size: once; d_call: TRBD2; cdr3_nt: TGTGCCAGTAGTATATATTGGCGTAGCGGGGGGGCTCTGGGGGAGACCCAGTACTTC; cdr3_aa: CASSIYWRSGGALGETQYF
v_call: TRBV19; j_call: TRBJ2-1; clone_size: once; d_call: TRBD2; cdr3_nt: TGTGCCAGTAGGGTAGCGGGGGGCTCGACGAATGAGCAGTTCTTC; cdr3_aa: CASRVAGGSTNEQFF
v_call: TRBV11-2; j_call: TRBJ2-1; clone_size: .; d_call: .; cdr3_nt: TGTGCCAGCAGCCCCGGACTCAGCTCCTACAATGAGCAGTTCTTC; cdr3_aa: CASSPGLSSYNEQFF
v_call: TRBV28; j_call: TRBJ2-1; clone_size: .; d_call: .; cdr3_nt: TGTGCCAGCAGCGACCCTGTAACAGGGAGGGAGCATGAGCAGTTCTTC; cdr3_aa: CASSDPVTGREHEQFF
v_call: TRBV15; j_call: TRBJ2-3; clone_size: .; d_call: .; cdr3_nt: TGTGCCATCAGTGCGGGTCGCTCCACCTACACAGATACGCAGTATTTT; cdr3_aa: CAISAGRSTYTDTQYF
v_call: TRBV4-1; j_call: TRBJ1-1; clone_size: .; d_call: .; cdr3_nt: TGCGCCAGCAGCCAAGAGACGGGAATGAACACTGAAGCTTTCTTT; cdr3_aa: CASSQETGMNTEAFF
v_call: TRBV6-1; j_call: TRBJ1-2; clone_size: .; d_call: .; cdr3_nt: TGTGCCAGCAGTGAAGGGTTGGGCGCGGGCTATGGCTACACCTTC; cdr3_aa: CASSEGLGAGYGYTF
v_call: TRBV7-2; j_call: TRBJ2-5; clone_size: once; d_call: TRBD2; cdr3_nt: TGTGCCAGCAGCTCGTCTAGCGGGATCGAGACCCAGTACTTC; cdr3_aa: CASSSSSGIETQYF
v_call: TRBV30; j_call: TRBJ2-3; clone_size: .; d_call: TRBD1; cdr3_nt: TGTGCCTGGACCGAGACAGGGATTGGGGCAGATACGCAGTATTTT; cdr3_aa: CAWTETGIGADTQYF
v_call: TRBV5-4; j_call: TRBJ1-2; clone_size: .; d_call: .; cdr3_nt: TGTGCCAGCAGCTTGGACGGGTGGTATGGCTACACCTTC; cdr3_aa: CASSLDGWYGYTF